What follows is one T cell receptor (beta chain) and its context. The antigen is undetermined. The data were taken from a study of cytomegalovirus exposure and HLA in healthy donors. General study points: Presence/absence analyses supposed approximately even sequencing depth among donors.

Both 60 Vbeta primers and 13 Jbeta primers went into the PCR. Some clones are missing from TCRdb's copy, which holds only in-frame ones; the method was immunoSEQ multiplex PCR. The profile shows 150,000 to 200,000 clones, 79% of them singletons. CDR1 SGHDN and CDR2 FVKESK come from the germline V gene. With 4 bases removed from V and 7 bases from J, the gap between germline ends came to 10 bases. The length of the CDR3 is 13 residues. This TCR was recovered from a woman aged 45-65 years in good health and CMV-seronegative. Sequenced material: PBMCs. The rearrangement uses TRBV14 and TRBJ2-2, with TRBD1 as a possible D gene (5 bases). Here the CDR3 reads CASSPARGGELFF. CDR3 sequence (DNA): TGTGCCAGCAGCCCGGCTAGGGGCGGGGAGCTGTTTTTT.